This record covers a single T cell receptor beta chain. The antigen remains undetermined. Libraries were prepared by immunoSEQ multiplex PCR; TCRdb keeps only in-frame clonotypes and omits some of them. The sample yields about 130,000 clones, around 94% seen once. This record comes from a study of T cell responses to AZD1222 COVID-19 vaccine. Study context: Researchers grouped second doses given at about 4 or about 12 weeks into one pool.

Study results and limitations: Donor demographics were predominantly white British with a female majority; clonal diversity may be underestimated. With dominance at 160-218 and 743-854, vaccine-associated CD4 TCRs spanned spike. The study sampled repertoires only after the peak T cell response.

The CDR3 has 16 residues. V was shortened by 2 bases and J by 5 bases, with 18 bases between the two germline ends. Per germline, CDR1 MNHEY and CDR2 SVGAGI. Specimen: peripheral blood, collected on day 0 of AZD1222 vaccination. The receptor's source is an adult in good health. The J gene is TRBJ1-1, the V gene TRBV6-5; D ambiguous. The CDR3 protein is CASSYTQSGRRTEAFF. DNA of the CDR3: TGTGCCAGCAGTTACACACAAAGCGGACGGCGGACTGAAGCTTTCTTT.